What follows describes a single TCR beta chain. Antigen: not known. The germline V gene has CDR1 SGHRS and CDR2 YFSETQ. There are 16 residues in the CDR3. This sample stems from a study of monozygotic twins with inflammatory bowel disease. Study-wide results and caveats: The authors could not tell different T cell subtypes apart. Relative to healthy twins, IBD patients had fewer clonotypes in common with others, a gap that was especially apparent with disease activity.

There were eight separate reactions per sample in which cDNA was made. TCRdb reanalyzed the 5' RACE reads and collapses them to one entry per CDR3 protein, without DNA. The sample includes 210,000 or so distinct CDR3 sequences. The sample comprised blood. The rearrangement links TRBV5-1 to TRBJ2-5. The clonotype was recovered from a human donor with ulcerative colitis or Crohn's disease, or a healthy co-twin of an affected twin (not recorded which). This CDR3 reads CASSLAEKYGGETQYF.